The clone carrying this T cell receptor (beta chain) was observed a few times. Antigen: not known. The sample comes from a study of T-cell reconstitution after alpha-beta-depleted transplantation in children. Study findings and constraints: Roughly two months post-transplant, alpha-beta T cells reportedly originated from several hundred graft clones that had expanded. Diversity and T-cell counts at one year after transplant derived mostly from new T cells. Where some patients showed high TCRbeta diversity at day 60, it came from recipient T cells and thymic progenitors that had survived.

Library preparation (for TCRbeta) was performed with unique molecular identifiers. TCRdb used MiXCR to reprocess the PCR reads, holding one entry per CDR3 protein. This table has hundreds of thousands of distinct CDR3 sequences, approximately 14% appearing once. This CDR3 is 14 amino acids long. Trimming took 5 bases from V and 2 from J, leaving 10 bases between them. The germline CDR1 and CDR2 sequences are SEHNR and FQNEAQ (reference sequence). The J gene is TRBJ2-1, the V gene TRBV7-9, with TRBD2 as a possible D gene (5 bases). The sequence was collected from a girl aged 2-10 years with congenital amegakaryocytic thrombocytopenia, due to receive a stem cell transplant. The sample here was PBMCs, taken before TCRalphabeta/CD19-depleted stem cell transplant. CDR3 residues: CASSATGTYNEQFF. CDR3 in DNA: TGTGCCAGCAGCGCAACCGGGACCTACAATGAGCAGTTCTTC. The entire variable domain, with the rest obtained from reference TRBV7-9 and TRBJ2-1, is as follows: DTGVSQNPRHKITKRGQNVTFRCDPISEHNRLYWYRQTLGQGPEFLTYFQNEAQLEKSRLLSDRFSAERPKGSFSTLEIQRTEQGDSAMYLCASSATGTYNEQFFGPGTRLTVL.